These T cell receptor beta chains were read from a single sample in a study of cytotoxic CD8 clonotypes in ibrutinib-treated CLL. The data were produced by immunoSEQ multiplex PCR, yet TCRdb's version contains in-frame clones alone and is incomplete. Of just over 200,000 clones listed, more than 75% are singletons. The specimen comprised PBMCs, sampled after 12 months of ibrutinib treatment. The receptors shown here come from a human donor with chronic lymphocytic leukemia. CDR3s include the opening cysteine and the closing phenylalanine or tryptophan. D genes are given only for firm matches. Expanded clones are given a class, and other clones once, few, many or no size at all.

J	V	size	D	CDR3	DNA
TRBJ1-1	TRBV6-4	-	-	CASSKDGENTEAFF	TGTGCCAGCAGTAAAGACGGAGAGAACACTGAAGCTTTCTTT
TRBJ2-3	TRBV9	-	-	CASSVGEVADTQYF	TGTGCCAGCAGCGTAGGAGAGGTTGCAGATACGCAGTATTTT
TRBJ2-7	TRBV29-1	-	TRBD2	CSVRLAGTYEQYF	TGCAGCGTTAGACTAGCGGGGACTTACGAGCAGTACTTC
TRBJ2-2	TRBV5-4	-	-	CASSLATSSGELFF	TGTGCCAGCAGCTTGGCCACTAGTTCCGGGGAGCTGTTTTTT
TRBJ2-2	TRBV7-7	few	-	CASSLIAVTGELFF	TGTGCTAGCAGCTTAATTGCAGTCACCGGGGAGCTGTTTTTT
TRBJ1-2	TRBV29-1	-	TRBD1	CSVSGGADYGYTF	TGCAGCGTTTCAGGGGGCGCAGACTATGGCTACACCTTC
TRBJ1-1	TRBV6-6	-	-	CASGAAMNTEAFF	TGTGCCAGCGGGGCGGCCATGAACACTGAAGCTTTCTTT
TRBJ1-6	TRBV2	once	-	CASSAETFNSPLHF	TGTGCCAGCAGTGCGGAGACCTTTAATTCACCCCTCCACTTT
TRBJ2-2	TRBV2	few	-	CASRTVNTGELFF	TGTGCCAGCAGGACGGTAAACACCGGGGAGCTGTTTTTT
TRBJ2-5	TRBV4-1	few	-	CASSQARGSPLYF	TGCGCCAGCAGCCAGGCCAGGGGATCCCCCCTGTACTTC
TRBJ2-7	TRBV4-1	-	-	CASSQGGDQYF	TGCGCCAGCAGCCAAGGGGGAGACCAGTACTTC
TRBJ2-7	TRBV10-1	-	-	CASSDTRGWYF	TGCGCCAGCAGTGATACCAGGGGTTGGTACTTC
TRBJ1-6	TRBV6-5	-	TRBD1	CASSYLEQGESPLHF	TGTGCCAGCAGTTACTTAGAACAGGGGGAATCACCCCTCCACTTT
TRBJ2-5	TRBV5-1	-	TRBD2	CASSWGLQETQYF	TGCGCCAGCAGCTGGGGACTACAAGAGACCCAGTACTTC
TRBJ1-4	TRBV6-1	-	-	CASTADQRGKLFF	TGTGCCAGCACCGCGGACCAAAGGGGAAAACTGTTTTTT
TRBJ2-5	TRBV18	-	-	CASSPPGGSETQYF	TGTGCCAGCTCACCACCTGGGGGCTCAGAGACCCAGTACTTC
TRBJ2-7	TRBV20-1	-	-	CSAQGNYEQYF	TGCAGTGCTCAAGGGAACTACGAGCAGTACTTC
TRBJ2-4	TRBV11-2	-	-	CASSPYGNIQYF	TGTGCCAGCAGCCCCTACGGAAACATTCAGTACTTC
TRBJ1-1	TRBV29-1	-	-	CSVSPSRGAEAFF	TGCAGCGTTAGCCCAAGCAGGGGCGCTGAAGCTTTCTTT
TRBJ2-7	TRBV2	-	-	CASSPPGKYEQYF	TGTGCCAGCAGTCCACCCGGAAAATACGAGCAGTACTTC
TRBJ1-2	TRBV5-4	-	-	CASSPPDRKTSGGYTF	TGTGCCAGCAGCCCCCCTGACAGGAAGACCTCGGGTGGCTACACCTTC
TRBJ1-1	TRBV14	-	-	CASSQDWGSLEAFF	TGTGCCAGCAGCCAAGATTGGGGCAGCCTCGAAGCTTTCTTT
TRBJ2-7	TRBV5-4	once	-	CASSLEGREQYF	TGTGCCAGCAGCTTGGAAGGCAGGGAGCAGTACTTC
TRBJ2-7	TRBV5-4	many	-	CASSFYSGSYEQYF	TGTGCCAGCAGCTTCTACTCTGGGTCCTACGAGCAGTACTTC
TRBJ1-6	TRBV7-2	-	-	CASSLRTVRSPLHF	TGTGCCAGCAGCCTCAGGACAGTTAGATCGCCCCTCCACTTT
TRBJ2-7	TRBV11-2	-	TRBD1	CASSSTGGEGSYEQYF	TGTGCCAGCAGCAGCACAGGGGGCGAGGGATCCTACGAGCAGTACTTC
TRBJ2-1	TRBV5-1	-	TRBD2	CASSETGTSGSNEQFF	TGCGCCAGCAGCGAAACCGGGACTAGCGGGAGCAATGAGCAGTTCTTC
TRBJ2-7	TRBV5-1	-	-	CASSFSSGGTDEQYF	TGCGCCAGCAGCTTTTCCAGCGGCGGGACAGACGAGCAGTACTTC